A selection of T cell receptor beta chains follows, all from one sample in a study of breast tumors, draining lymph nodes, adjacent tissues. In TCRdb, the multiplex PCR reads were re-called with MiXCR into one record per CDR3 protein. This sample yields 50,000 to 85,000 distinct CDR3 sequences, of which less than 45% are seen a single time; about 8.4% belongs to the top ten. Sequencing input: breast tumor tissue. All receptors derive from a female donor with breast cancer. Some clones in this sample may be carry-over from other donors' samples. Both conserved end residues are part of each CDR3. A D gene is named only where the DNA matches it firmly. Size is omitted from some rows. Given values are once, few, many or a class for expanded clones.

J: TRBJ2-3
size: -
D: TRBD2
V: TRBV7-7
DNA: TGTGCTAGCAGCGTGGGACTAGGTGGCACAGATACGCAGTATTTT
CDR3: CASSVGLGGTDTQYF

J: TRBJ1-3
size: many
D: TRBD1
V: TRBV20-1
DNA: TGCAGTGCTAGAGATTGGACAGGGGTCGAAGCGACCTCTGGAAACACCATATATTTT
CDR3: CSARDWTGVEATSGNTIYF

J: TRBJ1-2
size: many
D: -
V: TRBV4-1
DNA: TGCGCCAGCAGCCAAGATCGAGGGGCGGATGGCTACACCTTC
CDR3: CASSQDRGADGYTF

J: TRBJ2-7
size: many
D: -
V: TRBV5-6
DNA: TGTGCCAGCAGCCTGGGGGGGGCGGGTGAAGAGCAGTACTTC
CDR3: CASSLGGAGEEQYF

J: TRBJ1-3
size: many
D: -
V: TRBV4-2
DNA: TGTGCCAGCAGCCAAGAATTAATCTCTGGAAACACCATATATTTT
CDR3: CASSQELISGNTIYF

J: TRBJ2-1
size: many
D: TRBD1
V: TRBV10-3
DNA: TGTGCCATCAGTGAAGGACAGGGTTATTGGAATGAGCAGTTCTTC
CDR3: CAISEGQGYWNEQFF

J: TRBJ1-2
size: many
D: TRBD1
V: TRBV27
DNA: TGTGCCAGCAGTAGGACAGGGGAGAGTGGCTACACCTTC
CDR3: CASSRTGESGYTF

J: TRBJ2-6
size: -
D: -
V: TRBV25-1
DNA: TGTGCCAGCAGTGAAGTTGGGCTGTGCTCTGGGGCCAACGTCCTGACTTTC
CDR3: CASSEVGLCSGANVLTF

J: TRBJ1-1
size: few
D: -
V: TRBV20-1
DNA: TGCAGTGCTAACTGGGATTACACTGAAGCTTTCTTT
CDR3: CSANWDYTEAFF

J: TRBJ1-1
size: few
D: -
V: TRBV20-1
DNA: TGCAGTGCTCCTCGGGGCTCTAAGAACACTGAAGCTTTCTTT
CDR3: CSAPRGSKNTEAFF

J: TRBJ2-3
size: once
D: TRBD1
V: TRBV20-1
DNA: TGCAGTGCTAGAGAGACAGGGGGCGTTGAGCAGTATTTT
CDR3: CSARETGGVEQYF

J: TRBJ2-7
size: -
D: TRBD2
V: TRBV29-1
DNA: TGCAGCGTTGACGGGACTAGCGGGGCCTACGAGCAGTACTTC
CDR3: CSVDGTSGAYEQYF

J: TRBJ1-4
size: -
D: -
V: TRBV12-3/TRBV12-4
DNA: TGTGCCAGCAGCCCTGAGCTGGGGTCCTACAATGAAAAACTGTTTTTT
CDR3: CASSPELGSYNEKLFF

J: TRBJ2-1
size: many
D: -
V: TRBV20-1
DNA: TGCAGTGCTCCCCCGCCAGGCTACAATGAGCAGTTCTTC
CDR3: CSAPPPGYNEQFF

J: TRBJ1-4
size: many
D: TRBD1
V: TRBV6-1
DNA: TGTGCCAGCAGCAGGACAGGGGGCAATGAAAAACTGTTTTTT
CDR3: CASSRTGGNEKLFF

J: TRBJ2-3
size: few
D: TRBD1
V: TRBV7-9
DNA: TGTGCCAGCAGCTCCCTGGACGGGACAGGTCAAGAAACGCAGTATTTT
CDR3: CASSSLDGTGQETQYF

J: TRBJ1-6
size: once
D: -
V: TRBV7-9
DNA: TGTGCCAGCAGCCTACGGGGCACGAATTTCCCCCTCCACTTT
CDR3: CASSLRGTNFPLHF

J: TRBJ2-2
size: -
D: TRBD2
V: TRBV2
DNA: TGTGCCAGCAGTGAATTTCTAGCGGGGGGGCCATCCGGGGAGCTGTTTTTT
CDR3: CASSEFLAGGPSGELFF

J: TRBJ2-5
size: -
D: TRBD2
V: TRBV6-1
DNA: TGTGCCAGCAGACACGGACTAGCGGGTGCCCCGTTACAAGAGACCCAGTACTTC
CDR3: CASRHGLAGAPLQETQYF

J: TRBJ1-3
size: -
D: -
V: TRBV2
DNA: TGTGCCAGCAGTGAAAACACCATATATTTT
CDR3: CASSENTIYF

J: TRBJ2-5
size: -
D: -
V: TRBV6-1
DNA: TGTGCCAGCAGCCGGGCACTAGTCGTGAGCGCAGAGACCCAGTACTTC
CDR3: CASSRALVVSAETQYF